The source of this T cell receptor beta chain is a study of blood T cell repertoires in COVID-19. Method: immunoSEQ multiplex PCR; TCRdb's copy keeps in-frame clones and lacks some. The table has 50,000 or so clones, more than 85% seen once. The CDR3 consists of 18 residues. Losses at the gene ends were 1 base for V and 7 bases for J; bases not matched to a gene: 14. Germline V gene sequence: CDR1 LGHNA, CDR2 YNFKEQ. The TCR comes from a human donor with active COVID-19. The donor label of this sample is uncertain. Sequencing input: peripheral blood. The J gene is TRBJ2-1, the V gene TRBV4-2; 9 nucleotides match TRBD2. This chain's CDR3 is CASSQGPGGGVQGNEQFF. Written as DNA, the CDR3 is TGTGCCAGCAGCCAAGGGCCGGGCGGGGGGGTTCAGGGAAATGAGCAGTTCTTC.